The next 5 T cell receptor beta chains were all read from a single sample in a study of cytomegalovirus exposure and HLA in healthy donors. Researchers ran the PCR with 60 Vbeta and 13 Jbeta primers. Sequenced by immunoSEQ multiplex PCR; TCRdb stores in-frame clones only, minus some. The table records around 150,000 clones, about 79% of them present only once. The sequenced material came from PBMCs. Receptors originate from a male donor in good health and CMV-seronegative.

This sequence joins TRBV6-1 and TRBJ1-2; D uncertain. Germline V gene lookup returns CDR1 MNHNS and CDR2 SASEGT. The CDR3 has 16 amino acids. V gave up 1 base and J gave up 4 bases, with 16 bases separating them. The DNA of the CDR3 is TGTGCCAGCAGTGAAGGAGGAGGGTGGATCCTCTATGGCTACACCTTC. It codes for CASSEGGGWILYGYTF.

This clone appeared a few times. The chain is built from TRBV2 and TRBJ1-1; D is perhaps TRBD1 (5 bases). This CDR3 spans 11 amino acids. Germline V gene lookup returns CDR1 SNHLY and CDR2 FYNNEI. V was clipped by 11 bases and J by 4 bases, with 11 bases between them. The CDR3 loop reads CAGGKGTEAFF. CDR3 in DNA: TGTGCCGGGGGGAAGGGCACTGAAGCTTTCTTT.

The chain joins TRBV30 to TRBJ1-2, with a tentative D call TRBD1 (5 bases). This CDR3 spans 15 amino acids. Trimming took off 4 bases at V and 0 bases at J, with 15 bases between the two ends. Germline CDR1 GTSNPN, CDR2 SVGIG (reference sequence). The CDR3 protein is CAWIQGLSPNYGYTF. The CDR3 DNA follows: TGTGCCTGGATCCAGGGACTAAGCCCTAACTATGGCTACACCTTC.

The V and J genes are TRBV2 and TRBJ2-7; 7 nucleotides agree with TRBD2. Looked up from germline, CDR1 is SNHLY and CDR2 is FYNNEI. This CDR3 has 15 residues. V shed 5 bases and J 3 bases; nucleotides not matched to a gene: 10. In nucleotides, the CDR3 is TGTGCCAGCAGTACCCAAGCGGGAACTGGCTACGAGCAGTACTTC. Translated, it gives CASSTQAGTGYEQYF.

Here the CDR3 DNA reads TGTGCCAGCTCACCCGGAGAAGAGACCCAGTACTTC. This encodes CASSPGEETQYF. The genes are TRBV18 and TRBJ2-5; D is unresolved. Germline CDR1 reads KGHSH; CDR2 reads LQKENI. The CDR3 spans 12 residues. V lost 3 bases, J lost 3 bases, and 5 bases lay in between.